This TCR beta chain was observed in a study of T cell responses to AZD1222 COVID-19 vaccine. Looking at the study overall: It was second doses at about 4 or about 12 weeks that were pooled.

Clones were read by immunoSEQ multiplex PCR, and TCRdb kept only the in-frame ones, dropping some. There are under 200,000 clones in the sample; about 92% occur only once, and around 4% lies in the top ten. The V gene lost 0 bases and the J gene lost 2 bases, with 23 bases spanning the gap. There are 21 residues in the CDR3. This clonotype was sampled from an adult in good health. The chain combines TRBV6-7 with TRBJ1-6; possible D gene TRBD1, 5 bases. TRBV6-7 is designated an ORF whose function remains uncertain. The sample in question was peripheral blood, obtained on day 0 of AZD1222 vaccination. This chain's CDR3 is CASSYSIRSRTPKAYNSPLHF. CDR3 nucleotide sequence: TGTGCCAGCAGTTACTCGATCAGGTCCAGGACACCAAAGGCCTATAATTCACCCCTCCACTTT.